Following are 15 T cell receptor beta chains from one sample sequenced in a study of early T cells in non-severe SARS-CoV-2 infection. TCRdb used MiXCR to reprocess the 5' RACE reads, holding one entry per CDR3 protein. The repertoire has around 9,000 distinct CDR3 sequences, 4% to 6% of them found once; the top ten carry roughly 10%. Sequencing used whole blood. The receptors shown here come from an adult who was a healthcare worker with PCR-confirmed SARS-CoV-2 infection or an uninfected control (not recorded which).

The chain combines TRBV20-1 with TRBJ2-1; D is uncertain. This CDR3 region has 13 residues. Germline assignment: CDR1 DFQATT and CDR2 SNEGSKA (reference sequence). V gave up 3 bases and J gave up 5 bases, with 11 bases separating them. CDR3 region: CSASPGPDNEQFF. The CDR3 DNA follows: TGCAGTGCTAGTCCCGGGCCTGACAATGAGCAGTTCTTC.

The sample holds many counts of this clonotype. The chain carries TRBV6-1 and TRBJ2-5; 9 positions match TRBD1. This CDR3 region has 12 residues. Germline assignment: CDR1 MNHNS and CDR2 SASEGT. V lost 11 bases and J lost 6; bases outside the gene matches: 7. CDR3 residues: CAAGQGRKTQYF. CDR3 bases: TGTGCCGCGGGACAGGGCCGGAAGACCCAGTACTTC.

By share of the sample, this clonotype is medium-sized. The V gene is TRBV29-1, the J gene TRBJ2-3; D may correspond to TRBD1 or TRBD2 (6 bases each). This CDR3 comprises 14 residues. V was shortened by 4 bases and J by 2 bases, with 13 bases between the two germline ends. Germline-derived CDR1 and CDR2 are SQVTM and ANQGSEA. The CDR3 sequence is CSVAKGGSTDTQYF. The CDR3 DNA sequence: TGCAGCGTTGCTAAGGGGGGCTCCACAGATACGCAGTATTTT.

This clonotype is medium-sized within its sample. This chain uses TRBV29-1 with TRBJ2-1, with D perhaps matching TRBD2 (5 bases). CDR3 length equals 11 residues. V lost 3 bases, J lost 9 bases, and 9 bases lay in between. Germline-derived CDR1 and CDR2 are SQVTM and ANQGSEA. The CDR3 protein is CSVDGVSEQFF. The CDR3 DNA reads as TGCAGCGTTGACGGGGTGAGTGAGCAGTTCTTC.

The rearrangement links TRBV3-1 to TRBJ1-2; TRBD1 matches at 7 bases. The CDR3 spans 12 residues. Germline V CDR1 and CDR2: LGHDT, YNNKEL (reference sequence). V trimming: 7 bases; J trimming: 6 bases; junction bases outside the gene matches: 5. CDR3: CASNDRVNGYTF. The CDR3 DNA reads as TGTGCCAGCAACGACAGGGTCAATGGCTACACCTTC.

This clonotype is labeled medium-sized. The chain carries TRBV19 and TRBJ2-1; TRBD2 matches 9 bases. The V and J ends lost 5 bases and 1 base, in that order; junction bases with no gene match: 6. Germline-derived CDR1 and CDR2 are LNHDA and SQIVND (reference sequence). This CDR3 region has 16 residues. The chain's CDR3 is CASSQPSGASYNEQFF. DNA for the CDR3: TGTGCCAGTAGTCAGCCTAGCGGGGCTTCCTACAATGAGCAGTTCTTC.

This clonotype is judged medium-sized. This chain connects TRBV29-1 to TRBJ1-2; tentatively, D is TRBD1 (5 bases). Germline values: CDR1 SQVTM, CDR2 ANQGSEA. The CDR3 totals 14 residues. V dropped 5 bases and J dropped 8 bases, with 21 bases sitting between them. Here the CDR3 reads CSVSLRLGPEGYTF. The CDR3 DNA reads TGCAGCGTTTCACTAAGGTTGGGACCGGAGGGCTACACCTTC.

This clonotype is classed as medium-sized. The V gene is TRBV13, the J gene TRBJ2-7, with 7 bases lining up with TRBD2. The V segment lost 5 bases and the J segment 0 bases; nucleotides outside the gene matches: 4. The CDR3 sequence is 14 residues long. CDR1 is PRHDT and CDR2 is FYEKMQ in the germline V gene (reference sequence). Here the CDR3 reads CASSPGLPSYEQYF. As DNA, the CDR3 is TGTGCCAGCAGCCCGGGACTACCCTCCTACGAGCAGTACTTC.

This clonotype was found many times. The chain joins TRBV4-3 to TRBJ2-3; D gene uncertain. The CDR3 sequence is 15 residues long. Trimming pared 0 bases from V and 2 bases from J, leaving 9 bases between. Germline V gene data show CDR1 as LGHNA and CDR2 as YSLEER. CDR3 residues: CASSQDPGNTDTQYF. CDR3 nucleotides: TGCGCCAGCAGCCAAGACCCCGGCAACACAGATACGCAGTATTTT.

This clonotype was found a few times. V usage is TRBV29-1 and J usage is TRBJ2-5; D is uncertain. The CDR3 runs 12 residues. The V gene's germline CDR1 is SQVTM and CDR2 ANQGSEA. Trimming left V 4 bases short and J 1 base short, with 7 bases between. The CDR3 here is CSVVLGQETQYF. CDR3 bases: TGCAGCGTTGTTCTAGGCCAAGAGACCCAGTACTTC.

This clonotype was seen many times. The V and J genes are TRBV2 and TRBJ1-2; D not resolved. This CDR3 spans 12 amino acids. Trimming took off 8 bases at V and 2 bases at J, with 9 bases between the two ends. In germline, CDR1 is SNHLY, CDR2 FYNNEI. The CDR3 DNA follows: TGTGCCAGCGGACTGGAGAACTATGGCTACACCTTC. It yields the protein CASGLENYGYTF.

In its sample, this clonotype was seen many times. The gene calls are TRBV5-4 and TRBJ1-2, with D perhaps TRBD1 (6 bases). The CDR3 has 17 residues. The germline gives CDR1 SGHNT, CDR2 YYREEE (reference sequence). V was shortened by 0 bases and J by 2 bases, with 17 bases between the two germline ends. CDR3 region: CASSLDFRRTENYGYTF. CDR3 nucleotide sequence: TGTGCCAGCAGCTTGGACTTCCGGAGGACAGAGAACTATGGCTACACCTTC.

This clonotype was seen ten or more times. The chain couples TRBV20-1 to TRBJ1-2; no definite D call. There are 15 residues in the CDR3. The germline V and J ends were trimmed by 1 base and 5 bases, with 17 bases remaining between them. Germline CDR1 DFQATT, CDR2 SNEGSKA (reference sequence). DNA of the CDR3: TGCAGTGCTAGAGTCGGGAGGACGGCCGAGTATGGCTACACCTTC. Translating it yields CSARVGRTAEYGYTF.

This chain joins TRBV7-6 and TRBJ2-5; TRBD2 agrees at 15 bases. CDR3 length equals 20 residues. The junction had 16 bases not matched to a gene; V was cut back by 3 bases and J by 5 bases. Per the germline V gene, CDR1 is SGHVS and CDR2 is FNYEAQ. CDR3 coding DNA: TGTGCCAGCAGCTTGAGAACAGCCGGACTAGCGGGAGGGCCTGAGGAGACCCAGTACTTC. Its protein product is CASSLRTAGLAGGPEETQYF.

This chain's CDR3 is CASSPRLSTSGRDGDTQYF. For the CDR3, the DNA is TGTGCCAGCAGCCCGAGACTATCGACTAGCGGGAGGGATGGAGATACGCAGTATTTT. The chain has TRBV7-9 and TRBJ2-3; 14 bases fit TRBD2. The J segment lost 5 bases and the V segment lost 5 bases, leaving 15 bases of the junction unmatched. Germline V gives CDR1 SEHNR, CDR2 FQNEAQ (reference sequence). This CDR3 spans 19 amino acids.